This T cell receptor beta chain comes out of a study of blood T cell repertoires in COVID-19. In the study overall: Samples of COVID-19 (acute and convalescent) were obtained from the United States, Italy and Spain. Nucleic acid was either cDNA or gDNA, and it came from T cells, B-cell-depleted T cells, or PBMCs.

This clone was detected only a few times. In the source study's methods: Amplified reference gene primers provided the basis for estimating nucleated cell counts. The protocol was immunoSEQ multiplex PCR, while the TCRdb copy is restricted to in-frame clones and leaves out a portion. That table is the source of V, J and clone size, and D and trimming were worked out from the DNA. The data contain tens of thousands of clones, 79% of them singletons. The specimen sequenced was peripheral blood. The TCR comes from a woman between 50 and 59 years old with acute or convalescent COVID-19.

The CDR3 nucleotides are TGTGCCAGCAGCTTAGAGGCGGGACGGGCGGGGTTCTACGAGCAGTACTTC. Translating it yields CASSLEAGRAGFYEQYF. V and J are TRBV7-6 and TRBJ2-7; perhaps TRBD2 as D (6 bases). Trimming left V 1 base short and J 3 bases short, with 19 bases between. This CDR3 spans 17 amino acids. Germline V lookup: CDR1 SGHVS, CDR2 FNYEAQ.